This paragraph covers one T cell receptor beta chain sequence. Its target is not known. The record originates from a study of T cells after yellow fever vaccination. The germline V gene encodes CDR1 LGHNA and CDR2 YSLEER. This CDR3 is 16 amino acids long. With 4 bases clipped from V and 4 bases from J, the junction kept 7 bases outside the gene matches. Study-level findings and limits: Peak timing came faster in the weaker secondary response, day 5 versus 15. Within FACS-sorted repertoires, abundant clonotypes contaminating from the bulk population could be present. In post-booster samples, most primary-vaccination clones reappeared (about 95% CD4, roughly 90% CD8).

TCR cDNA was made by 5'RACE template switching, adding a universal primer site and UMIs. One entry per CDR3 protein, called by TCRdb with MiXCR from the 5' RACE reads. The profile shows some 290,000 distinct CDR3 sequences, roughly 10% of them singletons. Here the sequenced sample was CD4+ T cells sorted from PBMCs, taken 45 days after the yellow fever booster vaccination. The clonotype was recovered from a man younger than 35 who received the YFV17D yellow fever vaccine. This chain joins TRBV4-3 and TRBJ2-5; 12 positions agree with TRBD2. The DNA of the CDR3 is TGCGCCAGCAGCCGAACTAGCGGGGGGTTAGTAGAGACCCAGTACTTC. It is translated as CASSRTSGGLVETQYF.